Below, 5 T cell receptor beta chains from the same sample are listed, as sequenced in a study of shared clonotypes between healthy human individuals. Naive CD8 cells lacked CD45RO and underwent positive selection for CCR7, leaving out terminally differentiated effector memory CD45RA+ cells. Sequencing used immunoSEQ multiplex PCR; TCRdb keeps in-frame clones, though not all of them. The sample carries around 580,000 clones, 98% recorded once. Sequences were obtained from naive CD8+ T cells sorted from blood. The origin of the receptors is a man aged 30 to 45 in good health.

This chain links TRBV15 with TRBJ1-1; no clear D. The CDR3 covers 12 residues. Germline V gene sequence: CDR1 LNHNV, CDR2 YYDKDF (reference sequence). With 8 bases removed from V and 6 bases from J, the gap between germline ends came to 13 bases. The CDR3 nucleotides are TGTGCCACCTTCGGGTTGGGAGCTGAAGCTTTCTTT. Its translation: CATFGLGAEAFF.

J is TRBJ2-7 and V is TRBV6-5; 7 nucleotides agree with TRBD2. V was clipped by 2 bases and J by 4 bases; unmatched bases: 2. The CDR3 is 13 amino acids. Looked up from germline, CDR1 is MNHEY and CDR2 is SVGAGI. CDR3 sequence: CASSYERGYEQYF. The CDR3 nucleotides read TGTGCCAGCAGTTACGAGCGGGGATACGAGCAGTACTTC.

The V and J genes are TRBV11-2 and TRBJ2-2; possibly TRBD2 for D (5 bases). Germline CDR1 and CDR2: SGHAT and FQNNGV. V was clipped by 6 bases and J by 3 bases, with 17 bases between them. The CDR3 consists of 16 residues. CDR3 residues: CASRSTDFSHTGELFF. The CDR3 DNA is TGTGCCAGCAGATCGACGGACTTCTCTCACACCGGGGAGCTGTTTTTT.

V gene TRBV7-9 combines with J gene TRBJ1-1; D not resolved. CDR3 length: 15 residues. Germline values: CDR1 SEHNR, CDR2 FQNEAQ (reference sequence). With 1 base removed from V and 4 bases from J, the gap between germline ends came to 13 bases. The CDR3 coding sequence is TGTGCCAGCAGCTTAGGCAGCTTACTCGGCACTGAAGCTTTCTTT. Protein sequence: CASSLGSLLGTEAFF.

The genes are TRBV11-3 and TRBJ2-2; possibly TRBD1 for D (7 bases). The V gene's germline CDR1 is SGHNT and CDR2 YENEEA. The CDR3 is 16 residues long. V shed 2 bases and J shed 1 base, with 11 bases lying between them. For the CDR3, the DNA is TGTGCCAGCAGCTTACACAGGGGACTGAACACCGGGGAGCTGTTTTTT. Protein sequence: CASSLHRGLNTGELFF.